These 26 T cell receptor beta chains were sequenced from one sample in a study of OX40 agonist ivuxolimab in advanced cancers. Generated by immunoSEQ multiplex PCR, the TCRdb table keeps only in-frame clones and is missing some. The repertoire holds about 110,000 clones, with approximately 90% as singletons. This sample comprised CD4+ or CD8+ T cells sorted from blood, obtained in a trial of the OX40 agonist ivuxolimab. The receptors were sampled from an adult with an advanced solid tumor such as melanoma, head and neck, liver or kidney cancer.

J is TRBJ1-1 and V is TRBV5-1; no clear D. Per the germline V gene, CDR1 is SGHRS and CDR2 is YFSETQ. The CDR3 is made up of 13 amino acids. Trimming shortened V by 0 bases and J by 7 bases, and 10 bases separated the two germline ends. The CDR3 DNA is TGCGCCAGCAGCTTGGGGCAGAATATTGAAGCTTTCTTT. It is translated as CASSLGQNIEAFF.

In DNA, the CDR3 is TGCGCCAGCAGCCAAGATCCACGGGGGGCGGCTAACTATGGCTACACCTTC. Its translation is CASSQDPRGAANYGYTF. The rearrangement uses TRBV4-1 and TRBJ1-2; perhaps TRBD1 as D (6 bases). The V and J ends lost 0 bases and 0 bases respectively, with 14 bases between them. Germline loops: CDR1 MGHRA, CDR2 YSYEKL. The CDR3 totals 17 residues.

This clone was found once. The chain recombines TRBV2 with TRBJ2-2; 8 bases are shared with TRBD2. The J segment lost 6 bases and the V segment lost 3 bases, leaving 6 bases of the junction unmatched. The CDR3 totals 15 residues. CDR1 SNHLY and CDR2 FYNNEI come from the germline V gene. The CDR3: CASSEVGGGAGELFF. The CDR3 region has the DNA TGTGCCAGCAGTGAGGTCGGGGGGGGCGCCGGGGAGCTGTTTTTT.

The chain's CDR3 is CSALSSETQYF. CDR3 sequence (DNA): TGCAGTGCACTAAGCTCTGAAACCCAGTACTTC. The chain carries TRBV20-1 and TRBJ2-5; D unresolved. Germline V gene data show CDR1 as DFQATT and CDR2 as SNEGSKA (reference sequence). Trimming shortened V by 6 bases and J by 8 bases, and 13 bases separated the two germline ends. The CDR3 is 11 residues long.

J is TRBJ1-1 and V is TRBV18, with D possibly TRBD1 on 5 matching bases. V was shortened by 3 bases and J by 8 bases, with 13 bases between the two germline ends. The CDR3 has 13 amino acids. Looked up from germline, CDR1 is KGHSH and CDR2 is LQKENI. The chain's CDR3 is CASSPTEQGEAFF. The CDR3 DNA is TGTGCCAGCTCACCTACCGAGCAGGGAGAAGCTTTCTTT. The variable domain in full, with the rest retrieved from reference TRBV18 and TRBJ1-1, is NAGVMQNPRHLVRRRGQEARLRCSPMKGHSHVYWYRQLPEEGLKFMVYLQKENIIDESGMPKERFSAEFPKEGPSILRIQQVVRGDSAAYFCASSPTEQGEAFFGQGTRLTVV.

The J gene is TRBJ2-3, the V gene TRBV29-1; D not resolved. The CDR3 spans 14 residues. Germline CDR1 and CDR2: SQVTM and ANQGSEA. V was trimmed by 6 bases and J by 0 bases, leaving 13 bases between them. CDR3 DNA: TGCAGCGTCGCAGAAGGGTGGAGCACAGATACGCAGTATTTT. It codes for CSVAEGWSTDTQYF.

V and J are TRBV2 and TRBJ2-4, with TRBD1 matching over 10 bases. Trimming cost V 5 bases and J 1 base; bases outside gene matches: 5. Germline V gene data show CDR1 as SNHLY and CDR2 as FYNNEI. This CDR3 region has 16 residues. CDR3 amino acids: CASSPPGQGAKNIQYF. The DNA for the CDR3 is TGTGCCAGCAGTCCTCCGGGACAGGGGGCCAAAAACATTCAGTACTTC.

This rearrangement joins TRBV7-2 to TRBJ1-1; D possibly corresponds to TRBD1 (5 bases). The germline CDR1 and CDR2 sequences are SGHTA and FQGNSA. This CDR3 has 17 residues. V shed 2 bases and J shed 3 bases, with 19 bases lying between them. This CDR3 reads CASSLLGAGLTHTEAFF. The CDR3 nucleotides read TGTGCCAGCAGCTTATTAGGGGCAGGGCTAACCCACACTGAAGCTTTCTTT.

This clone is a singleton in its sample. The chain links TRBV5-1 to TRBJ2-5; 7 bases agree with TRBD1. V trimming: 4 bases; J trimming: 3 bases; junction bases outside the gene matches: 6. Looked up from germline, CDR1 is SGHRS and CDR2 is YFSETQ. CDR3 size: 14 residues. This CDR3 is CASSRATGKETQYF. CDR3 DNA sequence: TGCGCCAGCAGCAGAGCGACAGGGAAAGAGACCCAGTACTTC.

This chain joins TRBV27 and TRBJ2-2; D uncertain. Per the germline V gene, CDR1 is MNHEY and CDR2 is SMNVEV (reference sequence). Trimming cost V 2 bases and J 7 bases, with 8 bases left between them. This CDR3 has 13 amino acids. For the CDR3, the DNA is TGTGCCAGCAGTTTAAATCTAAACGGGGAGCTGTTTTTT. Its translation: CASSLNLNGELFF.

This chain joins TRBV19 and TRBJ2-3; 12 nucleotides agree with TRBD2. From germline, CDR1 is LNHDA and CDR2 SQIVND (reference sequence). The CDR3 has 17 amino acids. After removal of 7 bases from V and 2 bases from J, the junction contained 10 bases not matched to a gene. CDR3 residues: CASTRLAGGSLTDTQYF. The CDR3 DNA reads TGTGCCAGTACGAGGCTAGCGGGAGGGTCTCTCACAGATACGCAGTATTTT.

This clone was seen just once. This chain joins TRBV6-5 and TRBJ2-7; 9 bases fit TRBD2. The germline gives CDR1 MNHEY, CDR2 SVGAGI. V shed 6 bases and J 4 bases; nucleotides not matched to a gene: 10. This CDR3 has 15 residues. The CDR3 nucleotides read TGTGCCAGCAGAATGAGACGGACTAGCGTGTACGAGCAGTACTTC. Its translation: CASRMRRTSVYEQYF.

The chain couples TRBV9 to TRBJ1-3; D is unresolved. Germline V gene data show CDR1 as SGDLS and CDR2 as YYNGEE. With 4 bases removed from V and 0 bases from J, the gap between germline ends came to 17 bases. The CDR3 is made up of 17 amino acids. The CDR3 coding sequence is TGTGCCAGCAGCCTGGGAACTGGACCGAACTCTGGAAACACCATATATTTT. Encoded protein: CASSLGTGPNSGNTIYF.

The chain links TRBV27 to TRBJ2-7, with D maybe TRBD2 (6 bases). CDR1 is MNHEY, CDR2 SMNVEV, per germline (reference sequence). Trimming removed 7 bases from V and 4 bases from J, with 11 bases in between. This CDR3 region has 12 residues. Here the CDR3 DNA reads TGTGCCAGCATAGGGAGGACTTACGAGCAGTACTTC. Its translation is CASIGRTYEQYF.

The chain is built from TRBV5-6 and TRBJ2-7; tentatively, D is TRBD2 (5 bases). V dropped 1 base and J dropped 3 bases, with 8 bases sitting between them. The CDR3 is made up of 13 amino acids. Germline assignment: CDR1 SGHDT and CDR2 YYEEEE. This CDR3 reads CASSLRGSYEQYF. CDR3 coding DNA: TGTGCCAGCAGCTTGAGAGGGAGCTACGAGCAGTACTTC.

The chain links TRBV9 to TRBJ1-1; 7 positions agree with TRBD1. The CDR3 runs to 15 residues. The V gene end was trimmed by 4 bases and the J gene end by 1 base; junction bases not matched to a gene: 7. Per the germline V gene, CDR1 is SGDLS and CDR2 is YYNGEE. CDR3 in amino acids: CASSRRTGENTEAFF. CDR3 sequence (DNA): TGTGCCAGCAGCCGCCGGACAGGCGAGAACACTGAAGCTTTCTTT.

J is TRBJ2-5 and V is TRBV7-2; 8 bases agree with TRBD2. The J call may be incorrect, as the DNA end agrees better with TRBJ2-7. Per germline, CDR1 SGHTA and CDR2 FQGNSA. This CDR3 has 18 residues. CDR3 coding DNA: TGTGCCAGCAGCTTGCGGGGTCTTTATAGCGGGATCTTCTACGAGCAGTACTTC. Amino acids: CASSLRGLYSGIFYEQYF.

This clone was observed a single time. The chain employs TRBV19 and TRBJ1-6, with D unresolved. The length of the CDR3 is 12 residues. V was shortened by 6 bases and J by 6 bases, with 6 bases between the two germline ends. Germline V lookup: CDR1 LNHDA, CDR2 SQIVND (reference sequence). The CDR3 DNA is TGTGCCAGTAGCCCCATTAATTCACCCCTCCACTTT. Protein product: CASSPINSPLHF.

The chain recombines TRBV4-1 with TRBJ2-5; TRBD2 aligns across 14 bases. The CDR3 length is 16 residues. The trim removed 5 bases at V and 5 bases at J, leaving 7 bases unmatched. Germline V CDR1 and CDR2: MGHRA, YSYEKL. The CDR3 DNA is TGCGCCAGCAGCATCGGACTAGCGGGAGGAGAGGAGACCCAGTACTTC. It codes for CASSIGLAGGEETQYF.

V gene TRBV19 combines with J gene TRBJ1-4; D is uncertain. Germline lookup yields CDR1 LNHDA and CDR2 SQIVND (reference sequence). This CDR3 contains 15 residues. V lost 3 bases and J 5 bases, leaving 13 bases between the germline ends. Here the CDR3 reads CASSIRPGSNEKLFF. The CDR3 DNA is TGTGCCAGTAGTATCCGGCCAGGATCGAATGAAAAACTGTTTTTT.

The chain employs TRBV5-1 and TRBJ2-7, with D possibly TRBD1 on 6 matching bases. The CDR3 runs to 15 residues. Per the germline V gene, CDR1 is SGHRS and CDR2 is YFSETQ. Trimming removed 3 bases at V and 3 bases at J, with 16 bases between. The CDR3 sequence is CASSSTLVGGYEQYF. In DNA, the CDR3 is TGCGCCAGCAGCTCGACCTTAGTAGGGGGCTACGAGCAGTACTTC.

CDR3 in amino acids: CASIGQDGGYTF. Written as DNA, the CDR3 is TGTGCCAGCATCGGGCAGGACGGGGGCTACACCTTC. This chain connects TRBV2 to TRBJ1-2; no reliable D call. CDR3 size: 12 residues. V lost 7 bases and J 8 bases, leaving 14 bases between the germline ends. CDR1 is SNHLY, CDR2 FYNNEI, per germline.

The chain couples TRBV19 to TRBJ2-1, with 7 bases that match TRBD2. V was pared by 1 base and J by 5 bases, with 5 bases of the junction left unmatched. The CDR3 loop spans 15 amino acids. Germline V gene data show CDR1 as LNHDA and CDR2 as SQIVND (reference sequence). The CDR3 DNA reads TGTGCCAGTAGTATAGGGCGGGAGCTCCACAATGAGCAGTTCTTC. Amino acid sequence: CASSIGRELHNEQFF.

The genes are TRBV29-1 and TRBJ2-7, with TRBD1 matching 11 bases. The CDR3 sequence is 14 residues long. Germline CDR1 is SQVTM and CDR2 is ANQGSEA. The V and J ends lost 5 bases and 7 bases, in that order; junction bases with no gene match: 10. Here the CDR3 reads CSVSRIRDRGEQYF. In nucleotides, the CDR3 is TGCAGCGTTTCTCGGATCCGGGACAGGGGGGAGCAGTACTTC.

The chain uses TRBV5-1 and TRBJ1-1, with a weak D call TRBD1 (6 bases). This CDR3 has 15 amino acids. Germline-derived CDR1 and CDR2 are SGHRS and YFSETQ. V dropped 6 bases and J dropped 0 bases, with 15 bases sitting between them. This chain's CDR3 is CASNPGTPVNTEAFF. The CDR3 DNA sequence: TGCGCCAGCAATCCGGGGACACCTGTGAACACTGAAGCTTTCTTT.

The V gene is TRBV4-2, the J gene TRBJ1-2; no definite D call. CDR1 is LGHNA and CDR2 is YNFKEQ in the germline V gene. This CDR3 has 14 residues. Trimming cost V 1 base and J 4 bases, with 10 bases left between them. This CDR3 reads CASSQGSAGYGYTF. Here the CDR3 DNA reads TGTGCCAGCAGCCAAGGGTCGGCGGGCTATGGCTACACCTTC.